A single sample gave rise to the 16 T cell receptor beta chains below, sequenced in a study of blood T cell repertoires in COVID-19. Produced via immunoSEQ multiplex PCR; TCRdb's table is partial and in-frame only. This table holds about 120,000 clones, around 89% found once. Input material: peripheral blood. The origin of the receptors is a man aged 65-85 years with active or convalescent COVID-19.

The rearrangement links TRBV7-9 to TRBJ1-3; no definite D call. The V gene lost 5 bases and the J gene lost 0 bases, with 8 bases spanning the gap. Germline CDR1 and CDR2: SEHNR and FQNEAQ (reference sequence). The CDR3 consists of 14 residues. CDR3 bases: TGTGCCAGCAGCCTATCAACCTCTGGAAACACCATATATTTT. Encoded protein: CASSLSTSGNTIYF.

This chain connects TRBV27 to TRBJ2-2; 8 nucleotides match TRBD2. The CDR3 sequence is 17 residues long. The germline V gene encodes CDR1 MNHEY and CDR2 SMNVEV (reference sequence). Germline trimming cut 0 bases from V and 6 bases from J; bases unmatched to any gene: 9. The CDR3 spells CASSLSSGTSLAGELFF. The CDR3 DNA reads as TGTGCCAGCAGTTTATCCTCCGGGACTAGTTTGGCCGGGGAGCTGTTTTTT.

The chain couples TRBV6-5 to TRBJ2-7; D uncertain. V shed 6 bases and J shed 0 bases, with 12 bases lying between them. CDR3 length equals 14 residues. The germline CDR1 and CDR2 sequences are MNHEY and SVGAGI. In nucleotides, the CDR3 is TGTGCCAGCAGGCCCCGAGGTGTCTCCTACGAGCAGTACTTC. Amino acids: CASRPRGVSYEQYF.

The chain couples TRBV29-1 to TRBJ2-2; D possibly corresponds to TRBD2 (6 bases). V was shortened by 3 bases and J by 6 bases, with 14 bases between the two germline ends. This CDR3 comprises 14 residues. Germline CDR1 SQVTM, CDR2 ANQGSEA. The CDR3 protein is CSVESEWEAGELFF. In DNA form, the CDR3 reads TGCAGCGTTGAGTCGGAATGGGAGGCCGGGGAGCTGTTTTTT.

The V gene is TRBV6-1, the J gene TRBJ2-7; 8 positions agree with TRBD1. V lost 1 base and J lost 4; bases outside the gene matches: 12. This CDR3 contains 17 residues. CDR1 and CDR2 from the germline V gene are MNHNS and SASEGT. CDR3 sequence: CASSEGLLRTGMYEQYF. CDR3 nucleotide sequence: TGTGCCAGCAGTGAAGGTCTTTTGAGGACAGGGATGTACGAGCAGTACTTC.

The chain is built from TRBV6-5 and TRBJ1-2; D gene unclear. Between the trimmed V and J ends, which lost 0 bases and 4 bases, there was a span of 9 bases. Germline-derived CDR1 and CDR2 are MNHEY and SVGAGI. The CDR3 has 14 amino acids. DNA of the CDR3: TGTGCCAGCAGTTACTCGGGCTCCCCCTATGGCTACACCTTC. It translates to CASSYSGSPYGYTF.

This chain joins TRBV3-1 (or the pseudogene TRBV3-2) and TRBJ1-1; D ambiguous. V dropped 0 bases and J dropped 10 bases, with 12 bases sitting between them. The CDR3 sequence is 13 residues long. Looked up from germline, CDR1 is LGHDT and CDR2 is YNNKEL (reference sequence). CDR3 amino acids: CASSQDDRGVAFF. The CDR3 region has the DNA TGTGCCAGCAGCCAAGATGACCGCGGGGTAGCTTTCTTT.

The chain combines TRBV6-1 with TRBJ1-4, with 8 bases identical to TRBD1. CDR1 is MNHNS, CDR2 SASEGT, per germline. J was trimmed by 5 bases and V by 1 base; bases with no gene match: 3. There are 15 residues in the CDR3. The CDR3 loop reads CASSEVGTGNEKLFF. CDR3 sequence (DNA): TGTGCCAGCAGTGAAGTCGGGACAGGCAATGAAAAACTGTTTTTT.

This clone was recorded once. This rearrangement joins TRBV21-1 to TRBJ1-1; no check of the table's D call, TRBD1, against the DNA was made. TRBV21-1 corresponds to a pseudogene. The CDR3 length is 18 residues. The CDR3 protein is CASSKVAGQGLSFTEAFF. The CDR3 DNA sequence: TGTGCCAGCAGCAAAGTCGCCGGACAGGGGTTGTCGTTCACTGAAGCTTTCTTT.

V usage is TRBV29-1 and J usage is TRBJ1-2, with D tentatively TRBD1 (5 bases). Trimming removed 3 bases from V and 4 bases from J, with 15 bases in between. CDR3 size: 14 residues. CDR1 and CDR2 (germline): SQVTM, ANQGSEA. CDR3 residues: CSVEGGTGSYGYTF. The CDR3, as DNA: TGCAGCGTTGAGGGGGGGACGGGGAGCTATGGCTACACCTTC.

V gene TRBV19 combines with J gene TRBJ2-1, with D possibly matching TRBD1 (6 bases). With 4 bases removed from V and 15 bases from J, the gap between germline ends came to 16 bases. Germline CDR1 LNHDA, CDR2 SQIVND (reference sequence). The CDR3 has 12 residues. The DNA of the CDR3 is TGTGCCAGTAGTACCGCTGAGGGGGTGAGGTTCTTC. Amino acid sequence: CASSTAEGVRFF.

This chain uses TRBV7-2 with TRBJ2-1; 8 nucleotides match TRBD2. CDR1 and CDR2 (germline): SGHTA, FQGNSA. The CDR3 runs to 16 residues. The V and J ends lost 1 base and 9 bases, in that order; junction bases with no gene match: 11. The CDR3 is CASSLVGSGSGSEQFF. In DNA, the CDR3 is TGTGCCAGCAGCTTAGTCGGAAGCGGGAGTGGGAGTGAGCAGTTCTTC.

V and J are TRBV29-1 and TRBJ1-2; D unresolved. The V gene's germline CDR1 is SQVTM and CDR2 ANQGSEA. V lost 5 bases and J 7 bases, leaving 14 bases between the germline ends. The CDR3 covers 12 residues. The DNA of the CDR3 is TGCAGCGTTATTGACAAAATGGGTGGCTACACCTTC. Translated, it gives CSVIDKMGGYTF.

V gene TRBV18 combines with J gene TRBJ2-1; 12 nucleotides align to TRBD1. Trimming removed 3 bases from V and 8 bases from J; junction bases left unmatched: 8. The CDR3 has 16 residues. CDR1 is KGHSH, CDR2 LQKENI, per germline. The CDR3 sequence is CASSPLGQGARDEQFF. CDR3 nucleotides: TGTGCCAGCTCACCCCTGGGACAGGGGGCGCGGGATGAGCAGTTCTTC. Together with reference TRBV18 and TRBJ2-1, the CDR3 gives the full variable domain: NAGVMQNPRHLVRRRGQEARLRCSPMKGHSHVYWYRQLPEEGLKFMVYLQKENIIDESGMPKERFSAEFPKEGPSILRIQQVVRGDSAAYFCASSPLGQGARDEQFFGPGTRLTVL.

For the CDR3, the DNA is TGTGCCAGCAGCGTAGCGGACAGGCCGGATATTCTGTTTTTT. Amino acids: CASSVADRPDILFF. J is TRBJ1-4 and V is TRBV9, with 7 bases lining up with TRBD1. The CDR3 has 14 amino acids. The germline CDR1 and CDR2 sequences are SGDLS and YYNGEE. J was trimmed by 14 bases and V by 0 bases; bases with no gene match: 10.

The V call is TRBV5-1, the J call TRBJ1-5; perhaps TRBD1 as D (5 bases). This CDR3 has 15 amino acids. With 7 bases removed from V and 2 bases from J, the gap between germline ends came to 16 bases. Germline values: CDR1 SGHRS, CDR2 YFSETQ. The CDR3 region is CASSARGDGNQPQHF. The CDR3 nucleotides read TGCGCCAGCTCAGCACGGGGGGATGGCAATCAGCCCCAGCATTTT.